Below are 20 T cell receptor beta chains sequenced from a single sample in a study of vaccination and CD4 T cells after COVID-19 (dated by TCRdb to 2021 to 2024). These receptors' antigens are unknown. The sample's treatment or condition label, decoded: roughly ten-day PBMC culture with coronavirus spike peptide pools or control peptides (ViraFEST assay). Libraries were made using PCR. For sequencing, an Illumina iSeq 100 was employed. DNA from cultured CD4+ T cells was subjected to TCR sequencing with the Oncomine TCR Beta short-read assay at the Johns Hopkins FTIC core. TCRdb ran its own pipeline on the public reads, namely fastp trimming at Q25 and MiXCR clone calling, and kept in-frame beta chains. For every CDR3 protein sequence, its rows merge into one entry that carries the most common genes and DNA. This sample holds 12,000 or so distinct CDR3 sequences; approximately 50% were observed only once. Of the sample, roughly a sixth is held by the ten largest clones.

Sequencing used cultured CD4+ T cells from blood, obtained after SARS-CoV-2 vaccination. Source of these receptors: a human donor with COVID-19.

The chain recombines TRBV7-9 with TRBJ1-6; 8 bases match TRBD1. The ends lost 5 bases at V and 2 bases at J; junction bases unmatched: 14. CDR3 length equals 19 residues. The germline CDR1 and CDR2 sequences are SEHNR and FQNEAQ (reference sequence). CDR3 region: CASSREGGRGRAYNSPLHF. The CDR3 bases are TGTGCCAGCAGCCGGGAAGGGGGCAGGGGGCGCGCCTATAATTCACCCCTCCACTTT.

The CDR3: CASSVVGNGYTF. The CDR3 DNA reads TGTGCCAGCAGCGTAGTAGGGAATGGCTACACCTTC. The genes are TRBV9 and TRBJ1-2; no definite D call. Trimming stripped 0 bases from V and 6 bases from J, with 6 bases between. In germline, CDR1 is SGDLS, CDR2 YYNGEE. CDR3 length: 12 amino acids.

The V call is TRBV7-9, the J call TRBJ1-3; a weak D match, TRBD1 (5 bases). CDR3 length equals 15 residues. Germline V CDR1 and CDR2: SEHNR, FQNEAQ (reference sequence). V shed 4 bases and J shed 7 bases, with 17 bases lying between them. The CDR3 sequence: CASSYGDPRVNTIYF. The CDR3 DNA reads TGTGCCAGCAGCTACGGGGACCCGCGAGTGAACACCATATATTTT. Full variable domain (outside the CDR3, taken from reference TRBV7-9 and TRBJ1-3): DTGVSQNPRHKITKRGQNVTFRCDPISEHNRLYWYRQTLGQGPEFLTYFQNEAQLEKSRLLSDRFSAERPKGSFSTLEIQRTEQGDSAMYLCASSYGDPRVNTIYFGEGSWLTVV.

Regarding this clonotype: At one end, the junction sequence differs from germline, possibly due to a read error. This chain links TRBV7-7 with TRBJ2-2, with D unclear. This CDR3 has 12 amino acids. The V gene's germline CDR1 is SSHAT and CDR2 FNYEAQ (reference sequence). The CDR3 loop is CASSLPGGELFF. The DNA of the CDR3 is TGTGCTAGCAGCTTACCCGGCGGGGAGCTGTTTTTT.

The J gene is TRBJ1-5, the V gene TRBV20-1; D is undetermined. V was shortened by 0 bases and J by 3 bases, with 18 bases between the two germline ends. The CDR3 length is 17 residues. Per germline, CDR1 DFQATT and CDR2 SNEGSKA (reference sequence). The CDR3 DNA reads TGCAGTGCTAGAGATGTCACGAGGGCGTTATCCAATCAGCCCCAGCATTTT. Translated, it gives CSARDVTRALSNQPQHF.

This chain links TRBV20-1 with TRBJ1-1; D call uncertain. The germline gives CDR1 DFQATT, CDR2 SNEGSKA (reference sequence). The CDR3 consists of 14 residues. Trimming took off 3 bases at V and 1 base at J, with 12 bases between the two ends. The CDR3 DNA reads TGCAGTGCTAGGAAAGGCCACTCGAACACTGAAGCTTTCTTT. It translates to CSARKGHSNTEAFF.

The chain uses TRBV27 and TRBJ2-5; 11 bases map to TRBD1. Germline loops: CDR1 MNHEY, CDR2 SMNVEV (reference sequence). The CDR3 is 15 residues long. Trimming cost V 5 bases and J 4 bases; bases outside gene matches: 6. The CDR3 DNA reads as TGTGCCAGCAGTACCGCGGACAGGGGGCGAGAGACCCAGTACTTC. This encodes CASSTADRGRETQYF.

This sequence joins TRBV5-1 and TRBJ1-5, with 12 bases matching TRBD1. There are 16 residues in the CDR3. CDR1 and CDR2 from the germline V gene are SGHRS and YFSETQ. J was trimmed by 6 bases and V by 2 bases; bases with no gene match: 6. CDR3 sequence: CASSLGDRGPGQPQHF. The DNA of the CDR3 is TGCGCCAGCAGCTTAGGGGACAGGGGGCCCGGTCAGCCCCAGCATTTT.

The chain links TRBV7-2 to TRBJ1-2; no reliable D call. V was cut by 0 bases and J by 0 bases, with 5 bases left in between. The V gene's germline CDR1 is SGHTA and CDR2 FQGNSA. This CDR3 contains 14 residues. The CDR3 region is CASSLAAPNYGYTF. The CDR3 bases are TGTGCCAGCAGCTTAGCAGCACCTAACTATGGCTACACCTTC.

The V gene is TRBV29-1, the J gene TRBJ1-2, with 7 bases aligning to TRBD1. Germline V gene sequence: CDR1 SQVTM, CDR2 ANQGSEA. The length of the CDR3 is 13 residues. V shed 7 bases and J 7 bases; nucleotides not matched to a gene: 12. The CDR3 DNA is TGCAGCGCCTGGACAGGTTTGGGGGCTGGCTACACCTTC. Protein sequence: CSAWTGLGAGYTF.

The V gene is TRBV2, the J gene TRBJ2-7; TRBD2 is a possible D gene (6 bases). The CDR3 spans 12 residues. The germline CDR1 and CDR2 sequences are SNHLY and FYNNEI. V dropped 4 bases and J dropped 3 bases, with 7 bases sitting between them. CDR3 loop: CASSVGGYEQYF. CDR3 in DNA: TGTGCCAGCAGTGTGGGAGGCTACGAGCAGTACTTC.

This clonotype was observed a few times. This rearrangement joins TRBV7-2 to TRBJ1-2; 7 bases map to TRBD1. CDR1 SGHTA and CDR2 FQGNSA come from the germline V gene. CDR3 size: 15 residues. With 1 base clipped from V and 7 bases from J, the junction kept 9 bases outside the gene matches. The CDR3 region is CASSLDRGQYGGYTF. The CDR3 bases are TGTGCCAGCAGCTTAGATAGGGGGCAATATGGTGGCTACACCTTC.

In nucleotides, the CDR3 is TGTGCCAGCAGCTCACGCCCGGCAGGGGGCGTAACGCCCCAGCATTTT. Amino acid sequence: CASSSRPAGGVTPQHF. This chain joins TRBV7-2 and TRBJ1-5; TRBD1 matches at 8 bases. Looked up from germline, CDR1 is SGHTA and CDR2 is FQGNSA. The CDR3 has 16 amino acids. The ends lost 4 bases at V and 9 bases at J; junction bases unmatched: 14.

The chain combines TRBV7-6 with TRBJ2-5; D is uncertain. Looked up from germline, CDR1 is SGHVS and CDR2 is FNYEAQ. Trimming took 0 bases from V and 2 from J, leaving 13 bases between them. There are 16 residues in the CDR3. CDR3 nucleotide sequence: TGTGCCAGCAGCTTAGCTTGGGGTGAAAGACAAGAGACCCAGTACTTC. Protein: CASSLAWGERQETQYF.

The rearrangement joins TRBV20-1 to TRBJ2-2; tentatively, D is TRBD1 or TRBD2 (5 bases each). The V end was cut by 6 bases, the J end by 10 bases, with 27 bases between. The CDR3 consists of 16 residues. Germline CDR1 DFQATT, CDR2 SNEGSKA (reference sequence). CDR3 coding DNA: TGCAGTGCCCGAGCTCCGGGACCCCATAAAGACGAGGAGCTGTTTTTT. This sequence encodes CSARAPGPHKDEELFF.

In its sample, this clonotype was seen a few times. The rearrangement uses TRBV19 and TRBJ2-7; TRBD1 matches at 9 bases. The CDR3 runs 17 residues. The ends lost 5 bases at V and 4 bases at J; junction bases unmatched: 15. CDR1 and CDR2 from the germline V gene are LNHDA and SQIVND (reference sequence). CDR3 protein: CASSSPVPGQGKYEQYF. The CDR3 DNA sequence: TGTGCCAGTAGTTCCCCCGTACCGGGACAGGGAAAGTACGAGCAGTACTTC.

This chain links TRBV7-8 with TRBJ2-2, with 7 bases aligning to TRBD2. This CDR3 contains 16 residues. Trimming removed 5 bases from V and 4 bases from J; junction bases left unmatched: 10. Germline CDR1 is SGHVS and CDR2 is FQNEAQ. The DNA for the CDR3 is TGTGCCAGCAGCACCGGGGGGAGCACAAGCACCGGGGAGCTGTTTTTT. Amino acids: CASSTGGSTSTGELFF.

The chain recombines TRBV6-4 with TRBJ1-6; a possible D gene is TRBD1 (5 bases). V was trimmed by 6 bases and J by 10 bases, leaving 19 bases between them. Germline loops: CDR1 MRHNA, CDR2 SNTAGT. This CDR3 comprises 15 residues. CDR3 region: CASSARDSRSSPLHF. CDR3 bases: TGTGCCAGCAGCGCCAGGGATTCGAGGTCCTCACCCCTCCACTTT.

The CDR3 spells CASNSQGAFGNQPQHF. The DNA for the CDR3 is TGTGCCAGCAACTCACAGGGGGCTTTTGGCAATCAGCCCCAGCATTTT. This rearrangement joins TRBV27 to TRBJ1-5; TRBD1 agrees at 9 bases. After removal of 7 bases from V and 2 bases from J, the junction contained 9 bases not matched to a gene. Germline loops: CDR1 MNHEY, CDR2 SMNVEV (reference sequence). The CDR3 contains 16 residues.

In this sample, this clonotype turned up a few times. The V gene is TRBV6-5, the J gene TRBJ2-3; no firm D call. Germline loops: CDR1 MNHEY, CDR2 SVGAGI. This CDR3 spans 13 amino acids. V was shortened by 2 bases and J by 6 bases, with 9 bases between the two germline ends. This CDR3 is CASSYGPVDTQYF. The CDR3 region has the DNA TGTGCCAGCAGTTACGGCCCCGTGGATACGCAGTATTTT.